This paragraph covers one T cell receptor beta chain sequence. Antigen unknown. This entry is derived from a study of regulatory T cells in long-lasting Graves disease. Notes on the study in general: Persistent Graves' disease cases displayed lower TCR diversity than newly diagnosed ones.

Described time point: newly diagnosed GD, antithyroid drugs for less than 3 months. PBMCs were the source of the RNA used for TCR sequencing. Into tubes containing EDTA, nine milliliters of peripheral blood were drawn. Assembly of TCR beta libraries relied on iRepertoire HTBI primers together with Arm-PCR of CDR3 regions. MiXCR, run by TCRdb on the multiplex PCR reads, gives a single entry per CDR3 protein. The sample lists some 450,000 distinct CDR3 sequences, about a sixth occurring once. The CDR3 is 16 residues long. Germline V lookup: CDR1 MNHEY, CDR2 SVGEGT. V lost 5 bases, J lost 8 bases, and 13 bases stayed unmatched. The same sample was also studied in work on T cells in Graves' hyperthyroidism and ophthalmopathy.

The chain combines TRBV6-2 or TRBV6-3 with TRBJ2-1; 9 positions agree with TRBD1. The clonotype comes from a woman aged 30 to 39 with Graves disease. The sequencing here drew on peripheral blood mononuclear cells (PBMCs), taken at new diagnosis, from a patient treated with antithyroid drugs. The CDR3 coding sequence is TGTGCCAGCAGTGAAATTGGGACAGGGATATACGATGAGCAGTTCTTC. It translates to CASSEIGTGIYDEQFF.